The text below deals with one T cell receptor (beta chain). Its antigen is currently unknown. This sample is part of a study of cytomegalovirus exposure and HLA in healthy donors. Trimming took 0 bases from V and 6 from J; bases not matched to a gene: 4. The length of the CDR3 is 16 residues. In germline, CDR1 is SGDLS, CDR2 YYNGEE. Study-wide findings and caveats: HLA alleles showed associations with 15,000 to 20,000 TCR beta sequences in a later analysis, at a 0.05 false discovery rate. Rarity held for most TCR sequences, but there were some public TCRs that occurred in many donors. Some V segments, including TRBV6-2 and TRBV6-3, were excluded as indistinguishable. Donor immune exposure was known only as CMV serostatus.

PCR was performed using 60 Vbeta and 13 Jbeta primers. TCRdb keeps only in-frame clones here, not all; method: immunoSEQ multiplex PCR. This table holds some 150,000 clones, about 75% found once. Sequenced sample: PBMCs. The receptor was isolated from a male donor in good health and CMV-seronegative. The chain uses TRBV9 and TRBJ2-3, with 13 bases matching TRBD2. The DNA of the CDR3 is TGTGCCAGCAGCGTAGGACTAGCGGGAGGAGCGGATACGCAGTATTTT. This gives the protein CASSVGLAGGADTQYF.